This T cell receptor beta chain was identified during a study of cytomegalovirus exposure and HLA in healthy donors. Primers included in the PCR were 60 Vbeta and 13 Jbeta primers. As processed by the authors: Counted up in a later analysis, unique TCR beta chains came to around 80 million, with around 10 million shared. Measured with immunoSEQ multiplex PCR; TCRdb has only the in-frame clones, and not every one. V and J calls and clone size follow that table, whereas D and trimming were derived from the DNA. The sample has 110,000 or so clones; under 90% are singletons. At collection, donors were nominally healthy, but unrecorded immune exposures were probable. Germline V gives CDR1 SNHLY, CDR2 FYNNEI. V was pared by 3 bases and J by 0 bases, with 12 bases between. The CDR3 loop spans 15 amino acids.

The TCR was taken from a woman in her late teens or twenties in good health and CMV-seronegative. Sequenced sample: PBMCs. The chain links TRBV2 to TRBJ2-7; TRBD1 is a possible D gene (6 bases). The CDR3 region has the DNA TGTGCCAGCAGTGAGTTTGGACAGACCTCCTACGAGCAGTACTTC. Translating it yields CASSEFGQTSYEQYF. Variable domain in full (rest from reference TRBV2 and TRBJ2-7): EPEVTQTPSHQVTQMGQEVILRCVPISNHLYFYWYRQILGQKVEFLVSFYNNEISEKSEIFDDQFSVERPDGSNFTLKIRSTKLEDSAMYFCASSEFGQTSYEQYFGPGTRLTVT.